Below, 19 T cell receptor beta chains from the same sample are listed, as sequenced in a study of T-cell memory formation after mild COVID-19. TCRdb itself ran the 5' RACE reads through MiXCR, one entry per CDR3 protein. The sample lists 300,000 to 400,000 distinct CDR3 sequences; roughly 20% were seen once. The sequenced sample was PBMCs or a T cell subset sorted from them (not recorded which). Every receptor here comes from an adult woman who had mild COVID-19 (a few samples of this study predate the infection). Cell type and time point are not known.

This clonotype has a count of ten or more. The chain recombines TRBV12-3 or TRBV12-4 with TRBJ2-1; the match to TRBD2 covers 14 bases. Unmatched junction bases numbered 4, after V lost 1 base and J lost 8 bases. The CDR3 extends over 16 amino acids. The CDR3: CASSLGTSGGYHEQFF. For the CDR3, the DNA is TGTGCCAGCAGTTTAGGGACTAGCGGGGGGTATCATGAGCAGTTCTTC.

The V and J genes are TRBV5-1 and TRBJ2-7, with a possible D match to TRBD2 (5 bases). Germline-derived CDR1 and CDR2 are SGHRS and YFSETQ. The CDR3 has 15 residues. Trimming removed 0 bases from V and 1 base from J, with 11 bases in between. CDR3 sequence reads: CASSLEATGSYEQYF. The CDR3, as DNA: TGCGCCAGCAGCTTGGAAGCTACGGGGTCCTACGAGCAGTACTTC.

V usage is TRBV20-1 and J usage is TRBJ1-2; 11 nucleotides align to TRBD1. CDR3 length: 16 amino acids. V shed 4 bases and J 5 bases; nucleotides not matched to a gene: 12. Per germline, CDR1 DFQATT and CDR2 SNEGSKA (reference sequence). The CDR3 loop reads CSAIKPGTGGRYGYTF. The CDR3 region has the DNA TGCAGTGCTATTAAACCCGGGACAGGGGGTCGGTATGGCTACACCTTC.

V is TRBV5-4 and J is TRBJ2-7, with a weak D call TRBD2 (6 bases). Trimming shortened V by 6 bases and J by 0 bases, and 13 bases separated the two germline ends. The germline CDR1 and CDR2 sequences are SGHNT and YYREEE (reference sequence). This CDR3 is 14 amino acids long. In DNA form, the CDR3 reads TGTGCCAGCACCCCAACCGGGGGCTCCTACGAGCAGTACTTC. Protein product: CASTPTGGSYEQYF.

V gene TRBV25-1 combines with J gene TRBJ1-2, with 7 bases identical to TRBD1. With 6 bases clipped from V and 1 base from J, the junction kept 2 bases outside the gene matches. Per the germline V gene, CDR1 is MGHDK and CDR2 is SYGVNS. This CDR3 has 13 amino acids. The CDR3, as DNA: TGTGCCAGCAGGGGGACAGTTAACTATGGCTACACCTTC. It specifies CASRGTVNYGYTF.

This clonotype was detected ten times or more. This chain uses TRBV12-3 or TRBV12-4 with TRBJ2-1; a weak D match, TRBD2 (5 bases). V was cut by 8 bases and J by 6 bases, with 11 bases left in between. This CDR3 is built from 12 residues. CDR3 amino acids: CASRRGSNEQFF. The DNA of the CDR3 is TGTGCCAGCCGTCGGGGTTCCAATGAGCAGTTCTTC.

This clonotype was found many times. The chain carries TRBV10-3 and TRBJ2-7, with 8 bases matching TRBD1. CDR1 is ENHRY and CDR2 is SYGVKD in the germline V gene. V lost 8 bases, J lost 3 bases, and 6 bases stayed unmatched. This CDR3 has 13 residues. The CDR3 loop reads CAIQGAADYEQYF. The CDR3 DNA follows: TGTGCCATCCAGGGGGCTGCTGACTACGAGCAGTACTTC.

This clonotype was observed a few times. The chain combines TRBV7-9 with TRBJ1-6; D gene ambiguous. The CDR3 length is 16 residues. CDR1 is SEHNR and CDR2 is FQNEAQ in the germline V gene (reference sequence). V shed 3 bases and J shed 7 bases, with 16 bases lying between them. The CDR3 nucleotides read TGTGCCAGCAGCTTCTGGGTAATCGGTCCGAATTCACCCCTCCACTTT. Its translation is CASSFWVIGPNSPLHF.

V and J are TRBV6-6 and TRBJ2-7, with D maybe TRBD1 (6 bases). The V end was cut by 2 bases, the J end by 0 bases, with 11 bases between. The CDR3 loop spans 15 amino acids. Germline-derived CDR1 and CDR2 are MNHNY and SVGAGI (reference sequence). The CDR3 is CASSYGSGVSYEQYF. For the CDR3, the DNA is TGTGCCAGCAGTTACGGCTCAGGGGTCTCCTACGAGCAGTACTTC.

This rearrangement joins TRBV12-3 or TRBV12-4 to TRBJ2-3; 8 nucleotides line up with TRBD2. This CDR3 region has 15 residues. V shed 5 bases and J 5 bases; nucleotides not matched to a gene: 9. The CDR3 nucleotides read TGTGCCAGCAGTCAAGAACGGGAGGGAGAAGATACGCAGTATTTT. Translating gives CASSQEREGEDTQYF.

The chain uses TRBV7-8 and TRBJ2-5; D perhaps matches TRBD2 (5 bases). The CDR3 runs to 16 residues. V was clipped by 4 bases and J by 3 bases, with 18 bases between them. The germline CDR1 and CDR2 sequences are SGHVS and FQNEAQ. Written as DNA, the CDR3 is TGTGCCAGCAGCTCGTGGAAGGAAGCGGAGGAAGAGACCCAGTACTTC. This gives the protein CASSSWKEAEEETQYF.

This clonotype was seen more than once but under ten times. The CDR3 reads CASSDSRGQFF. CDR3 DNA: TGTGCCAGCAGTGACTCCCGGGGGCAGTTCTTC. The V gene is TRBV6-4, the J gene TRBJ2-1, with D possibly matching TRBD2 (5 bases). With 0 bases removed from V and 12 bases from J, the gap between germline ends came to 6 bases. The CDR3 contains 11 residues. Germline CDR1 reads MRHNA; CDR2 reads SNTAGT.

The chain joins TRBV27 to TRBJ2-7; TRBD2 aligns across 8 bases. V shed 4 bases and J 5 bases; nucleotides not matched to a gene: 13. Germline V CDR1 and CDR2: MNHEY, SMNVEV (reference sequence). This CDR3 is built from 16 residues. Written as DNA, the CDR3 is TGTGCCAGCAGTTCCTTGAGCGGGGGAAGGTCGAACGAGCAGTACTTC. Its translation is CASSSLSGGRSNEQYF.

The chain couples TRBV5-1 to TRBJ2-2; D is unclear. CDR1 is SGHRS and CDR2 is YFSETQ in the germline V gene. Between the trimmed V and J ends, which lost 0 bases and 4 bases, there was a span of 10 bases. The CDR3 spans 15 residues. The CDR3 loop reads CASSLERTTTGELFF. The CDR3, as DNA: TGCGCCAGCAGCTTGGAGAGAACTACCACCGGGGAGCTGTTTTTT.

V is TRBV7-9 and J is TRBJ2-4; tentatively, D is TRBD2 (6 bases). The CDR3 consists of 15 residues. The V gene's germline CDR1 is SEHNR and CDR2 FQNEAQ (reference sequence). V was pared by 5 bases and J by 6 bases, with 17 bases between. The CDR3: CASSLREASANIQYF. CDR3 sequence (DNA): TGTGCCAGCAGCCTAAGGGAGGCTAGCGCAAACATTCAGTACTTC. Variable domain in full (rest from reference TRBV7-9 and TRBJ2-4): DTGVSQNPRHKITKRGQNVTFRCDPISEHNRLYWYRQTLGQGPEFLTYFQNEAQLEKSRLLSDRFSAERPKGSFSTLEIQRTEQGDSAMYLCASSLREASANIQYFGAGTRLSVL.

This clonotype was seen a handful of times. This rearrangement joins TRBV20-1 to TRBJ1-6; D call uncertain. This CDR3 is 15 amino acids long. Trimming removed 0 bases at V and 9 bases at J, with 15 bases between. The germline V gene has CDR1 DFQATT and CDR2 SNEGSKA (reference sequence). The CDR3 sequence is CSARDYRERGSPLHF. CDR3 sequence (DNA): TGCAGTGCTAGAGATTATAGGGAGAGAGGTTCACCCCTCCACTTT.

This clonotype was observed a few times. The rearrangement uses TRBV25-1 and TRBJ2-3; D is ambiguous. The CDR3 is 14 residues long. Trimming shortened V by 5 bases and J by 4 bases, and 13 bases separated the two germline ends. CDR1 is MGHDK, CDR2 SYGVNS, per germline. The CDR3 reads CASSSENFADTQYF. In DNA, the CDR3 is TGTGCCAGCAGTTCTGAGAATTTCGCAGATACGCAGTATTTT.

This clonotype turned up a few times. The CDR3 here is CASILAAGRETQYF. DNA for the CDR3: TGTGCCAGCATCCTGGCAGCGGGGCGAGAGACCCAGTACTTC. This rearrangement joins TRBV5-8 to TRBJ2-5; 7 positions match TRBD2. The junction had 9 bases not matched to a gene; V was cut back by 6 bases and J by 4 bases. The CDR3 length is 14 residues. Germline-derived CDR1 and CDR2 are SGHTS and YDEGEE.

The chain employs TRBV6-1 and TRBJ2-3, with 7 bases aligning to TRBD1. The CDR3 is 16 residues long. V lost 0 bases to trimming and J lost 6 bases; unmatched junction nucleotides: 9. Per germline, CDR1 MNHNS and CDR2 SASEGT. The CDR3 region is CASSEARQGVWDTQYF. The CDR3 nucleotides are TGTGCCAGCAGTGAAGCGCGACAGGGCGTGTGGGATACGCAGTATTTT.